The 9 T cell receptor beta chains presented below share a single source sample, sequenced in a study of blood T cell repertoires in COVID-19. This table comes from immunoSEQ multiplex PCR, and its TCRdb copy is limited to in-frame clones, with some not included. The sample comprises around 200,000 clones, around 90% of which are singletons, and 1.2% rests with the top ten. Sequenced: PBMCs or T cells enriched from blood (not recorded which). Receptors were obtained from a man aged 30-40 years who had recovered from COVID-19.

The J gene is TRBJ2-1, the V gene TRBV30; 9 positions match TRBD2. Germline CDR1 GTSNPN, CDR2 SVGIG (reference sequence). The V segment lost 8 bases and the J segment 5 bases; nucleotides outside the gene matches: 7. The CDR3 is made up of 13 amino acids. The CDR3 here is CAGLAGLDNEQFF. CDR3 DNA sequence: TGTGCCGGGCTAGCGGGGCTCGACAATGAGCAGTTCTTC.

This clone was observed a handful of times. The J gene is TRBJ1-2, the V gene TRBV9, with TRBD1 as a possible D gene (6 bases). This CDR3 is 15 amino acids long. V was cut by 2 bases and J by 0 bases, with 11 bases left in between. The germline V gene has CDR1 SGDLS and CDR2 YYNGEE. CDR3: CASSVETGANYGYTF. CDR3 nucleotide sequence: TGTGCCAGCAGCGTCGAGACAGGAGCTAACTATGGCTACACCTTC.

The chain uses TRBV9 and TRBJ1-6; 7 bases are shared with TRBD1. CDR1 SGDLS and CDR2 YYNGEE come from the germline V gene. J gave up 7 bases and V 7 bases, and 8 bases lay outside the gene matches. The CDR3 is 14 residues long. CDR3 DNA: TGTGCCAGCCGAGCGCAGGGGGAGAATTCACCCCTCCACTTT. Its protein product is CASRAQGENSPLHF.

CDR3 nucleotide sequence: TGTGCCAGCTCACCGGGGAGGGACAGGTACACAGATACGCAGTATTTT. Translated, it gives CASSPGRDRYTDTQYF. This chain joins TRBV18 and TRBJ2-3, with D perhaps TRBD1 (8 bases). CDR1 and CDR2 from the germline V gene are KGHSH and LQKENI. The ends were cut back, 3 bases at V and 2 bases at J, with 15 bases in the middle. The CDR3 runs 16 residues.

The J gene is TRBJ2-3, the V gene TRBV29-1, with TRBD1 matching over 8 bases. Per the germline V gene, CDR1 is SQVTM and CDR2 is ANQGSEA. V shed 6 bases, J shed 0 bases, and the junction held 5 bases outside the gene matches. The CDR3 has 14 residues. The CDR3 sequence: CSVETGASTDTQYF. CDR3 in DNA: TGCAGCGTGGAGACAGGGGCTAGCACAGATACGCAGTATTTT.

J is TRBJ2-3 and V is TRBV28; 8 bases match TRBD2. V shed 7 bases and J 0 bases; nucleotides not matched to a gene: 15. The CDR3 extends over 18 amino acids. CDR1 and CDR2 from the germline V gene are MDHEN and SYDVKM. For the CDR3, the DNA is TGTGCCAGCACCCTGAGCGGGAGCGCTTCTGTCAGCACAGATACGCAGTATTTT. Its translation is CASTLSGSASVSTDTQYF.

V and J are TRBV10-3 and TRBJ2-2; 9 positions agree with TRBD1. Losses at the gene ends were 11 bases for V and 6 bases for J; bases not matched to a gene: 4. Germline CDR1 ENHRY, CDR2 SYGVKD. The CDR3 totals 12 residues. The CDR3 DNA is TGTGCCTGGGGGGACAGGGCCGGGGAGCTGTTTTTT. Translating gives CAWGDRAGELFF.

The gene calls are TRBV7-6 and TRBJ2-3, with 9 bases matching TRBD2. This CDR3 has 18 amino acids. The V gene's germline CDR1 is SGHVS and CDR2 FNYEAQ. V shed 1 base, J shed 1 base, and the junction held 9 bases outside the gene matches. CDR3 residues: CASSLGFVLAGRTDTQYF. In DNA form, the CDR3 reads TGTGCCAGCAGCTTAGGGTTCGTGCTAGCGGGGCGCACAGATACGCAGTATTTT.

Remarks on this clone: Other DNA sequences in this specimen translate into the identical CDR3. The chain employs TRBV7-2 and TRBJ2-7, with 9 bases identical to TRBD2. Trimming at V came to 5 bases and at J to 1 base, leaving 6 bases not matched to a gene. Germline assignment: CDR1 SGHTA and CDR2 FQGNSA. The CDR3 extends over 15 amino acids. The DNA of the CDR3 is TGTGCCAGCAGCCTCGGGCTAGCGGGGTCCTACGAGCAGTACTTC. The encoded protein is CASSLGLAGSYEQYF.